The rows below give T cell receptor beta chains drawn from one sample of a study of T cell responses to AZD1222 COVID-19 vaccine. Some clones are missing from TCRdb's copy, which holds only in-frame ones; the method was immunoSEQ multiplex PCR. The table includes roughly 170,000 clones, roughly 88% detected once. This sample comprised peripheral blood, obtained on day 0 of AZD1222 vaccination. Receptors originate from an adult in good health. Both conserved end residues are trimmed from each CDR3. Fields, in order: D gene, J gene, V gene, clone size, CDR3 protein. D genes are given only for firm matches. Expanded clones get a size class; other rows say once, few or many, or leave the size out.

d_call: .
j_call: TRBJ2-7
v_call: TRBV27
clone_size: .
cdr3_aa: ASSPQYEQY

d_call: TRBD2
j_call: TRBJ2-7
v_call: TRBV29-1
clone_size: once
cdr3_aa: SVEGTSGGSYEQY

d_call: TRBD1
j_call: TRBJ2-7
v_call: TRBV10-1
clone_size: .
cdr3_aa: ASSGGPGGRNEQY

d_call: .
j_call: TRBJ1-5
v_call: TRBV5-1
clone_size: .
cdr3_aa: ASSIGDGGGNQPQH

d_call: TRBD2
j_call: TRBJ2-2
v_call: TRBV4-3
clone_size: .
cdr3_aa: ASSRSGTRNTGELF

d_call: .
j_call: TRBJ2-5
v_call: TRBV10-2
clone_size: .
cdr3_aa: ASSVGGYQETQY

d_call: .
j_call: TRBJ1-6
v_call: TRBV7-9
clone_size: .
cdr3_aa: ASSLKDGRDNSPLH

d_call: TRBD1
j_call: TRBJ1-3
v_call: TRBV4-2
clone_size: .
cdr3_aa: ASSSEGQDRNTIY

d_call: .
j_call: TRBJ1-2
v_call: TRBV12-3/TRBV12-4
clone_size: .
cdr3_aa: ASSLRQGYT

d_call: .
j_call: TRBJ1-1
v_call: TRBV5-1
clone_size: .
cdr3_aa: ASSLAVNTEAF

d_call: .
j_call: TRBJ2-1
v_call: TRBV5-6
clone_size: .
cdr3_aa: ASSLWNNEQF

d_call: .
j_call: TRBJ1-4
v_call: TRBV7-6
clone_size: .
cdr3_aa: ASSLDRVLGEKLF

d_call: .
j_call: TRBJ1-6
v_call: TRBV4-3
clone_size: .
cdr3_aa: ASSQAPTRGNSPLH

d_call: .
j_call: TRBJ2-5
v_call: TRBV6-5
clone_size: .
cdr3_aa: ASSYSRAQETQY

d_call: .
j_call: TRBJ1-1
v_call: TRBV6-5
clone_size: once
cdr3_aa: ASNRVRGTEAF

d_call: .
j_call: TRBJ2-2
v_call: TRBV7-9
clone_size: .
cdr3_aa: ASSLDPTNTGELF

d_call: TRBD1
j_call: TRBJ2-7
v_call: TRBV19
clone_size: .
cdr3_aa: ASSLAGTGIYEQY

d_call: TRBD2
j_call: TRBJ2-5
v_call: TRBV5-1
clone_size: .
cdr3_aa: ASSEGRGLEETQY

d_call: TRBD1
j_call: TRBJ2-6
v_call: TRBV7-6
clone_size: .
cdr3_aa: ASSSRDRGRSGANVLT

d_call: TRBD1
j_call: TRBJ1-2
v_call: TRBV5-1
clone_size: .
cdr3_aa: ASSLDQGADGYT

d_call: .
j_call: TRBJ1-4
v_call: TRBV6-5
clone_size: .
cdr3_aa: ASTSGRSNEKLF

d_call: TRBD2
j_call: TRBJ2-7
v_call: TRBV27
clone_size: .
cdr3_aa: ASSSLAGGVEQY

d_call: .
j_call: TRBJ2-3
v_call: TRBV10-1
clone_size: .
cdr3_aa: ASSERSTDTQY

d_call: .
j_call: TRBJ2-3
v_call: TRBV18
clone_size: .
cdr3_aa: ASSPNRVGETQY

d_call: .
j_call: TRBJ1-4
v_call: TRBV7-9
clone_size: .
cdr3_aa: ASSSDPTTNEKLF

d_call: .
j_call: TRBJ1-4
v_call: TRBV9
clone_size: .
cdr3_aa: ASSVGPETGEKLF

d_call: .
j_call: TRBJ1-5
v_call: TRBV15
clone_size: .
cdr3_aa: ATSRDPPGNQPQH

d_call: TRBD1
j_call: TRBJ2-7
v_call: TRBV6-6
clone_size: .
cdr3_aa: ASSYSSGGFHEQY

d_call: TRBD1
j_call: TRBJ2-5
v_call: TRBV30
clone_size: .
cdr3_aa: AWSDGTVETQY

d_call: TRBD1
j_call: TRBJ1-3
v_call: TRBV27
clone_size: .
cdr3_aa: ASRPGTGKPSSSGNTIY

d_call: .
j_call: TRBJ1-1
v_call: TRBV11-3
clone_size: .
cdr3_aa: ASSLDGNTEAF

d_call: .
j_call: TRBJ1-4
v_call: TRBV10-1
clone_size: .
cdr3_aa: ASSEGVTNEKLF

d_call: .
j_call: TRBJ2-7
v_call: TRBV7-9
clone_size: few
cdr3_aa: ASSLGGLTNIYEQY

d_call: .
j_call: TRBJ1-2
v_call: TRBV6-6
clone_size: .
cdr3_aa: ASSADAGGYT

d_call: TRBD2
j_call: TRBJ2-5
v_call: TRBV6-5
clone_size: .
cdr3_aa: ASSSTSGGAETQY

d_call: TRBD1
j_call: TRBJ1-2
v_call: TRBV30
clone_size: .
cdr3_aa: AWHRTGGGLYGYT